This record looks at one TCR beta chain sequence and its context. Germline V gives CDR1 MNHEY, CDR2 SMNVEV (reference sequence). The V end lost 3 bases, the J end lost 0 bases, and 7 bases lay between the germline ends. CDR3 length: 14 amino acids. This specimen belongs to a study of technical replicates of blood from four donors. Only in-frame clones appear in the TCRdb table, and some are missing; sequencing was by immunoSEQ multiplex PCR. The sample shows 100,000 or so clones, around 96% of them seen only once. This clonotype was obtained from a human donor in good health. Source material: T cells isolated from PBMCs. The rearrangement joins TRBV27 to TRBJ2-3; D remains ambiguous. CDR3 in DNA: TGTGCCAGCAGTTTTCAGGCGAGCACAGATACGCAGTATTTT. Amino acids: CASSFQASTDTQYF.